Each of the 26 T cell receptor beta chains below was sequenced from the same sample in a study of cytomegalovirus exposure and HLA in healthy donors (TCRdb year 2017). The library was produced with the immunoSEQ multiplex PCR assay. For the multiplex PCR, a mixture combining 60 forward primers for TCR Vbeta segments and 13 reverse primers for TCR Jbeta segments was used. TCRdb re-hosts the immuneACCESS table, in-frame sequences only. Its copies lack some clones; in the studies checked, an unresolved V gene accounts for under half of them, and the cause for the rest is not known. The sample table lists about 130,000 clones, about 75% of them with a count of one. Approximately 6.8% of the sample is in the top ten clones. The sample comprised PBMCs. These TCRs come from a man aged 30 to 45 in good health and CMV-seronegative.

The chain carries TRBV4-2 and TRBJ1-6; D is undetermined. Trimming pared 1 base from V and 10 bases from J, leaving 8 bases between. This CDR3 region has 13 residues. CDR1 is LGHNA, CDR2 YNFKEQ, per germline. CDR3 DNA sequence: TGTGCCAGCAGCCAAGGAGAGGCCTCACCCCTCCACTTT. This translates into CASSQGEASPLHF.

In the case of this clone: The junction departs from the called germline gene at one end, perhaps through a read error. CDR3 DNA sequence: TGTGCTAGCAGCTCGGGACAGTCCTACGAGCAGTACTTC. Amino acid sequence: CASSSGQSYEQYF. This chain uses TRBV7-7 with TRBJ2-5; TRBD1 aligns across 7 bases. Judging by the DNA end, TRBJ2-7 fits better; the J call may be wrong. In germline, CDR1 is SSHAT, CDR2 FNYEAQ (reference sequence). The CDR3 is made up of 13 amino acids.

This chain joins TRBV7-2 and TRBJ1-6; 8 nucleotides agree with TRBD1. Looked up from germline, CDR1 is SGHTA and CDR2 is FQGNSA. CDR3 length: 15 residues. The ends lost 4 bases at V and 10 bases at J; junction bases unmatched: 9. The CDR3, as DNA: TGTGCCAGCAGCTCCGGACAGGGAGGAGGGTCACCCCTCCACTTT. This translates into CASSSGQGGGSPLHF. The whole variable domain, remainder taken from reference TRBV7-2 and TRBJ1-6, is GAGVSQSPSNKVTEKGKDVELRCDPISGHTALYWYRQSLGQGLEFLIYFQGNSAPDKSGLPSDRFSAERTGGSVSTLTIQRTQQEDSAVYLCASSSGQGGGSPLHFGNGTRLTVT.

Written as DNA, the CDR3 is TGTGCCAGCAGCCCCGGGACTAACCCCTACGAGCAGTACTTC. It specifies CASSPGTNPYEQYF. The chain carries TRBV7-8 and TRBJ2-7; TRBD2 aligns across 7 bases. The CDR3 has 14 residues. Losses at the gene ends were 5 bases for V and 2 bases for J; bases not matched to a gene: 6. Per germline, CDR1 SGHVS and CDR2 FQNEAQ.

The chain links TRBV4-1 to TRBJ1-1; D is possibly TRBD1 (5 bases). Trimming took 3 bases from V and 6 from J, leaving 5 bases between them. CDR3 length equals 11 residues. Per germline, CDR1 MGHRA and CDR2 YSYEKL. The CDR3 sequence is CASSQGPEAFF. In DNA form, the CDR3 reads TGCGCCAGCAGCCAGGGGCCTGAAGCTTTCTTT.

This clone showed up just once. V and J are TRBV11-2 and TRBJ1-2; TRBD1 agrees at 12 bases. Germline trimming cut 4 bases from V and 4 bases from J; bases unmatched to any gene: 10. This CDR3 comprises 17 residues. Per germline, CDR1 SGHAT and CDR2 FQNNGV. The CDR3 bases are TGTGCCAGCAGCTCCGGGACAGGGGGCGCATTATTCTATGGCTACACCTTC. This translates into CASSSGTGGALFYGYTF. The complete variable domain, with remaining parts taken from reference TRBV11-2 and TRBJ1-2, reads EAGVAQSPRYKIIEKRQSVAFWCNPISGHATLYWYQQILGQGPKLLIQFQNNGVVDDSQLPKDRFSAERLKGVDSTLKIQPAKLEDSAVYLCASSSGTGGALFYGYTFGSGTRLTVV.

The rearrangement joins TRBV7-8 to TRBJ1-5, with 7 bases identical to TRBD1. Germline V CDR1 and CDR2: SGHVS, FQNEAQ. This CDR3 has 15 amino acids. V shed 6 bases, J shed 2 bases, and the junction held 7 bases outside the gene matches. The CDR3 coding sequence is TGTGCCAGCAGTTCTGACAGGGTCGGCAATCAGCCCCAGCATTTT. It is translated as CASSSDRVGNQPQHF.

The chain employs TRBV10-3 and TRBJ1-2; D is ambiguous. V was clipped by 4 bases and J by 6 bases, with 12 bases between them. The CDR3 is 13 residues long. Germline V gene data show CDR1 as ENHRY and CDR2 as SYGVKD. The DNA of the CDR3 is TGTGCCATCAGTGCTGAGGAATATCATGGCTACACCTTC. It is translated as CAISAEEYHGYTF.

The rearrangement joins TRBV28 to TRBJ1-2; 10 nucleotides agree with TRBD1. Losses at the gene ends were 6 bases for V and 8 bases for J; bases not matched to a gene: 15. Germline assignment: CDR1 MDHEN and CDR2 SYDVKM. The CDR3 consists of 16 residues. The CDR3: CASSRQGASSRGGYTF. Here the CDR3 DNA reads TGTGCCAGCAGCAGACAGGGGGCCTCGTCCCGGGGGGGCTACACCTTC.

DNA of the CDR3: TGTGCCAGCAGCCCGACAGGGGTTGAGCAGTTCTTC. Residues: CASSPTGVEQFF. This sequence joins TRBV6-5 and TRBJ2-1; 8 nucleotides align to TRBD1. V lost 6 bases, J lost 9 bases, and 4 bases stayed unmatched. The CDR3 length is 12 residues. Per the germline V gene, CDR1 is MNHEY and CDR2 is SVGAGI.

This CDR3 is CASGLVPGQKTFF. CDR3 sequence (DNA): TGTGCTAGTGGTTTGGTGCCGGGACAGAAGACTTTCTTT. The V call is TRBV12-5, the J call TRBJ1-1, with 7 nucleotides matching TRBD1. The CDR3 length is 13 residues. Trimming cost V 0 bases and J 12 bases; bases outside gene matches: 7. CDR1 LGHNT and CDR2 FRNRAP come from the germline V gene. Supplemented by reference TRBV12-5 and TRBJ1-1, the full variable domain reads DARVTQTPRHKVTEMGQEVTMRCQPILGHNTVFWYRQTMMQGLELLAYFRNRAPLDDSGMPKDRFSAEMPDATLATLKIQPSEPRDSAVYFCASGLVPGQKTFFGQGTRLTVV.

The V and J genes are TRBV29-1 and TRBJ2-3; TRBD2 might be the D (5 bases). CDR3 length: 16 residues. Germline V gene data show CDR1 as SQVTM and CDR2 as ANQGSEA. V was clipped by 5 bases and J by 0 bases, with 18 bases between them. In nucleotides, the CDR3 is TGCAGCGTTCAAGGCGGTTTTGCTAGCAGCACAGATACGCAGTATTTT. Translating it yields CSVQGGFASSTDTQYF.

The V and J genes are TRBV5-1 and TRBJ1-1; 8 bases match TRBD1. In germline, CDR1 is SGHRS, CDR2 YFSETQ. This CDR3 has 15 residues. The V and J ends lost 4 bases and 0 bases, in that order; junction bases with no gene match: 5. CDR3 bases: TGCGCCAGCAGCCGACAGGGGCAAATGAACACTGAAGCTTTCTTT. Translation gives CASSRQGQMNTEAFF.

This chain connects TRBV7-6 to TRBJ2-1, with D perhaps matching TRBD2 (6 bases). The CDR3 runs to 16 residues. The V end was cut by 4 bases, the J end by 1 base, with 14 bases between. The germline CDR1 and CDR2 sequences are SGHVS and FNYEAQ. The CDR3 nucleotides read TGTGCCAGCAGCTCCCCGCGGGGAGCTTCCTACAATGAGCAGTTCTTC. Protein sequence: CASSSPRGASYNEQFF. Together with reference TRBV7-6 and TRBJ2-1, the CDR3 gives the full variable domain: GAGVSQSPRYKVTKRGQDVALRCDPISGHVSLYWYRQALGQGPEFLTYFNYEAQQDKSGLPNDRFSAERPEGSISTLTIQRTEQRDSAMYRCASSSPRGASYNEQFFGPGTRLTVL.

The rearrangement links TRBV19 to TRBJ2-7; 7 nucleotides agree with TRBD1. The CDR3 has 14 residues. V shed 2 bases and J 2 bases; nucleotides not matched to a gene: 3. Germline loops: CDR1 LNHDA, CDR2 SQIVND (reference sequence). In nucleotides, the CDR3 is TGTGCCAGTAGTATAAGGACAGGAACCTACGAGCAGTACTTC. Amino acid sequence: CASSIRTGTYEQYF.

This clone was counted between two and nine times. V is TRBV5-5 and J is TRBJ2-7; the D is unclear. This CDR3 comprises 12 residues. Trimming shortened V by 0 bases and J by 2 bases, and 3 bases separated the two germline ends. Germline V gene sequence: CDR1 SGHKS, CDR2 YYEKEE (reference sequence). CDR3 sequence reads: CASSLDTYEQYF. The CDR3 bases are TGTGCCAGCAGCTTGGACACCTACGAGCAGTACTTC.

The chain carries TRBV30 and TRBJ2-7; 8 bases map to TRBD1. CDR3 length: 16 amino acids. The V segment lost 2 bases and the J segment 3 bases; nucleotides outside the gene matches: 12. CDR1 is GTSNPN, CDR2 SVGIG, per germline (reference sequence). The CDR3 here is CAWSPRPGTGIYEQYF. CDR3 nucleotides: TGTGCCTGGAGTCCACGCCCCGGGACAGGCATCTACGAGCAGTACTTC.

The rearrangement links TRBV6-5 to TRBJ2-7, with 9 nucleotides matching TRBD2. Germline loops: CDR1 MNHEY, CDR2 SVGAGI. V lost 6 bases to trimming and J lost 2 bases; unmatched junction nucleotides: 8. CDR3 length: 15 residues. As DNA, the CDR3 is TGTGCCAGCAGCCTTAGGGGACTAGCAGCCTACGAGCAGTACTTC. Translated: CASSLRGLAAYEQYF.

The rearrangement links TRBV30 to TRBJ2-1; 9 nucleotides agree with TRBD2. CDR1 and CDR2 from the germline V gene are GTSNPN and SVGIG (reference sequence). The CDR3 spans 12 residues. The chain's CDR3 is CGGGGAGNEQFF. CDR3 DNA sequence: TGTGGGGGCGGGGGGGCAGGCAATGAGCAGTTCTTC. The full variable domain, completed using reference TRBV30 and TRBJ2-1, is SQTIHQWPATLVQPVGSPLSLECTVEGTSNPNLYWYRQAAGRGLQLLFYSVGIGQISSEVPQNLSASRPQDRQFILSSKKLLLSDSGFYLCGGGGAGNEQFFGPGTRLTVL.

This clone was picked up a small number of times. The rearrangement joins TRBV30 to TRBJ1-6; D is unresolved. V was trimmed by 1 base and J by 6 bases, leaving 7 bases between them. In germline, CDR1 is GTSNPN, CDR2 SVGIG (reference sequence). This CDR3 contains 13 residues. CDR3 bases: TGTGCCTGGAGTGAGCAGGTTAATTCACCCCTCCACTTT. This translates into CAWSEQVNSPLHF.

This chain joins TRBV15 and TRBJ1-5; perhaps TRBD1 as D (5 bases). V was pared by 0 bases and J by 10 bases, with 16 bases between. The CDR3 contains 15 residues. From germline, CDR1 is LNHNV and CDR2 YYDKDF (reference sequence). CDR3 nucleotides: TGTGCCACCAGCAGAGATCAGGGCAGGGAAGAACCCCAGCATTTT. Translation: CATSRDQGREEPQHF.

Many counts were recorded for this clone. The rearrangement links TRBV19 to TRBJ1-1, with no clear D. This CDR3 spans 15 amino acids. Germline V gene lookup returns CDR1 LNHDA and CDR2 SQIVND (reference sequence). The germline V and J ends were trimmed by 3 bases and 1 base, with 12 bases remaining between them. The CDR3 sequence is CASSILGGRNTEAFF. CDR3 in DNA: TGTGCCAGTAGTATCTTAGGCGGCAGGAACACTGAAGCTTTCTTT.

This clone was picked up one time. V usage is TRBV28 and J usage is TRBJ2-1, with 7 bases that match TRBD1. Germline CDR1 reads MDHEN; CDR2 reads SYDVKM. The CDR3 totals 17 residues. Trimming took 4 bases from V and 8 from J; bases not matched to a gene: 17. The DNA of the CDR3 is TGTGCCAGCAGTTCTTGGGTAGGGACAGACAGGTCGCATGAGCAGTTCTTC. The encoded protein is CASSSWVGTDRSHEQFF.

This clone was recorded a few times. The rearrangement joins TRBV28 to TRBJ2-7; tentative D call: TRBD2 (6 bases). CDR1 and CDR2 (germline): MDHEN, SYDVKM. The CDR3 is made up of 15 amino acids. With 5 bases removed from V and 0 bases from J, the gap between germline ends came to 14 bases. CDR3 in amino acids: CASSTDSGLSYEQYF. CDR3 bases: TGTGCCAGCAGTACCGATAGCGGCCTCTCCTACGAGCAGTACTTC.

This clone was seen a handful of times. The chain uses TRBV5-1 and TRBJ2-5; D is perhaps TRBD2 (7 bases). Judging by the DNA end, TRBJ2-7 fits better; the J call may be wrong. Germline V gene data show CDR1 as SGHRS and CDR2 as YFSETQ. The CDR3 is 14 amino acids. The CDR3 region has the DNA TGCGCCAGCAGCTCATCGGGGGGCGGCTACGAGCAGTACTTC. The encoded protein is CASSSSGGGYEQYF.

This clone has just a few counts. This chain links TRBV27 with TRBJ1-5, with a weak D call TRBD1 (6 bases). V was trimmed by 6 bases and J by 6 bases, leaving 15 bases between them. In germline, CDR1 is MNHEY, CDR2 SMNVEV (reference sequence). The CDR3 runs 14 residues. This CDR3 reads CASSYQGSSQPQHF. DNA for the CDR3: TGTGCCAGCAGCTATCAGGGGTCCAGTCAGCCCCAGCATTTT.